This T cell receptor (beta chain) was found in a study of shared clonotypes between healthy human individuals. Some clones are missing from TCRdb's copy, which holds only in-frame ones; the method was immunoSEQ multiplex PCR. The top ten clones hold about 0.059% of a sample with more than 400,000 clones, 90% to 96% of them seen once. CDR1 and CDR2 from the germline V gene are LNHNV and YYDKDF (reference sequence). The CDR3 loop spans 15 amino acids. Trimming removed 0 bases from V and 6 bases from J; junction bases left unmatched: 7. This TCR derives from a woman in her twenties or thirties in good health. The sample consisted of naive CD4+ T cells sorted from blood. Subset noted: CD45RA+ positively selected. The chain has TRBV15 and TRBJ2-7; 8 nucleotides match TRBD1. The CDR3 nucleotides read TGTGCCACCAGCAGAGATGCAGGTGGACAGGGCGAGCAGTACTTC. This translates into CATSRDAGGQGEQYF.